Below, 5 T cell receptor beta chains from the same sample are listed, as sequenced in a study of cytomegalovirus exposure and HLA in healthy donors. PCR primers comprised 60 Vbeta and 13 Jbeta primers. The repertoire was sequenced with immunoSEQ multiplex PCR; TCRdb's copy has only in-frame clones and lacks some. The sample lists fewer than 130,000 clones; 65% to 80% were seen once. Sequenced input: PBMCs. The receptor source for this set is a man in his thirties or forties in good health and CMV-seropositive.

J is TRBJ2-7 and V is TRBV2; D is unclear. V was shortened by 8 bases and J by 2 bases, with 7 bases between the two germline ends. The germline V gene has CDR1 SNHLY and CDR2 FYNNEI. This CDR3 is 11 amino acids long. CDR3 nucleotides: TGTGCCAGCGGGCAGACCTACGAGCAGTACTTC. It is translated as CASGQTYEQYF.

This clone has more than one count but fewer than ten. The chain employs TRBV7-2 and TRBJ1-2, with 7 positions matching TRBD1. Germline CDR1 and CDR2: SGHTA and FQGNSA. Trimming cost V 5 bases and J 4 bases; bases outside gene matches: 16. This CDR3 spans 17 amino acids. CDR3 DNA: TGTGCCAGCAGCGACCACTACCGGGACAGAGGTTCCTATGGCTACACCTTC. Its protein is CASSDHYRDRGSYGYTF.

The chain has TRBV7-2 and TRBJ2-7; TRBD2 agrees at 12 bases. The germline V gene has CDR1 SGHTA and CDR2 FQGNSA. Trimming cost V 5 bases and J 3 bases; bases outside gene matches: 2. The CDR3 runs 14 residues. The CDR3 sequence is CASSETSGGYEQYF. In DNA form, the CDR3 reads TGTGCCAGCAGCGAGACTAGCGGGGGCTACGAGCAGTACTTC. Variable domain in full (rest from reference TRBV7-2 and TRBJ2-7): GAGVSQSPSNKVTEKGKDVELRCDPISGHTALYWYRQSLGQGLEFLIYFQGNSAPDKSGLPSDRFSAERTGGSVSTLTIQRTQQEDSAVYLCASSETSGGYEQYFGPGTRLTVT.

The CDR3 sequence is CASTHLTSGNTIYF. The CDR3 nucleotides are TGTGCCTCGACTCATCTTACCTCTGGAAACACCATATATTTT. V is TRBV30 and J is TRBJ1-3; unclear D gene. The V and J ends lost 7 bases and 0 bases respectively, with 13 bases between them. CDR3 length: 14 residues. Germline CDR1 is GTSNPN and CDR2 is SVGIG (reference sequence).

The V call is TRBV10-2, the J call TRBJ1-1; a possible D gene is TRBD1 (6 bases). CDR1 WSHSY and CDR2 SAAADI come from the germline V gene. V was shortened by 4 bases and J by 5 bases, with 11 bases between the two germline ends. The CDR3 is 13 amino acids. CDR3 in DNA: TGCGCCAGCAGTGGGGGGCCGGGTACTGAAGCTTTCTTT. Amino acid sequence: CASSGGPGTEAFF.